The T cell receptor (beta chain) described here comes from a study of blood T cell repertoires in COVID-19 (dated by TCRdb to 2020 to 2021). Regarding the research as a whole: Collaborator samples came from the United States, Italy and Spain and covered acute and convalescent phases of COVID-19. The prospective study material was composed of cDNA or gDNA derived from T cells, B-cell-depleted T cells, or PBMCs. The dataset comprised deeply sampled blood TCRbeta repertoires from subjects exposed to, actively infected with, or recovered from COVID-19. The repertoires were released in a freely available public database intended as a resource for research on the immune response to SARS-CoV-2. The samples were drawn from the first 160 participants of the ongoing ImmuneRACE study and from over a thousand subjects provided by 6 global collaborators. The sample metadata nearly always contained a de-identified subject ID, COVID-19 status, age in years and sex. Where HLA class I and class II types were available, the types were taken from metadata supplied by the sample provider, not from assay-based typing.

The immunoSEQ Assay, a bias-controlled multiplex PCR, was used to amplify TCRbeta CDR3 regions from genomic DNA. From the authors' description of their analysis: Nucleated cell counts per sample were estimated from amplification of reference gene primers within the assay. To quantify the absolute abundance of each unique TCRbeta CDR3 rearrangement, sequence reads were collapsed and filtered. For each sample, productive Simpson clonality was calculated by taking the square root of Simpson's diversity index across productive rearrangements. TCRdb stores this immuneACCESS table with in-frame sequences only. Part of the clones is absent; in the studies checked, under half of the shortfall reflects unresolved V genes, and no reason is known for the rest. D and trimming were read from the DNA, whereas the V and J calls and clone size are those reported in that table. In all, the sample holds over 85,000 clones, and roughly 87% of those were seen once. More than 14% of the sample is held by the ten biggest clonotypes.

Whole blood was collected in K2EDTA tubes by collaborating institutions according to the institutions' own protocols. For TCRbeta analysis, collaborators shipped samples as frozen whole blood, isolated PBMCs, or DNA extracted from either of those sample types. Beyond this particular receptor, the publication reports: Clinical and demographic metadata were provided uncurated, with the amount varying by source and participant.

This clone is a singleton in its sample. This clone's antigen is unknown. No much larger clonotype is one base removed from it; base qualities were not supplied. Sequences were obtained from peripheral blood. The receptor was isolated from a male donor with acute or convalescent COVID-19.

The bases read TGCAGCGCCGGACAGGGGGAATCCTACGAGCAGTACTTC. This sequence encodes CSAGQGESYEQYF. The chain is encoded by TRBV29-1 joined to TRBJ2-7, and 10 junctional nucleotides match TRBD1. Via the germline V gene, CDR1 is SQVTM and CDR2 ANQGSEA. Counted from cysteine to phenylalanine, this CDR3 has 13 amino acids. The retained sequence is limited to the CDR3, 39 bases, with the frame set at the first base. Ends trimmed: V by 7 bases, J by 1 base; bases unmatched to a gene: 4.